Presented here are 7 T cell receptor beta chains from one specimen sequenced in a study of metastatic and nonmetastatic thyroid tumors. All patients were untreated before thyroid surgery. TCRdb reassembled clones from the PCR reads with MiXCR. The table lists 70,000 or so clones, around 14% of them singletons, with approximately 7% in the top ten. The sequenced material came from blood. The receptors originated from a male donor with papillary thyroid cancer or a benign thyroid nodule (not recorded which). Some clones in this sample may be carry-over from other donors' samples.

A word on this clone: A much larger clonotype is one base distant, so this may be a read error. This rearrangement joins TRBV5-1 to TRBJ2-5; the match to TRBD1 covers 9 bases. The CDR3 totals 13 residues. The V and J ends lost 4 bases and 4 bases, in that order; junction bases with no gene match: 2. The germline V gene has CDR1 SGHRS and CDR2 YFSETQ. DNA for the CDR3: TGCGCCAGCAGCAGGGGACAGGGAGAGACCCAGTACTTC. Protein product: CASSRGQGETQYF.

This clone was counted ten times or more. The chain combines TRBV29-1 with TRBJ2-2, with 7 positions matching TRBD2. This CDR3 spans 12 amino acids. Germline V gives CDR1 SQVTM, CDR2 ANQGSEA. V trimming: 7 bases; J trimming: 11 bases; junction bases outside the gene matches: 10. In nucleotides, the CDR3 is TGCAGCGCCTGGGGGGAGCGGGGTGAGCTGTTTTTT. Translating it yields CSAWGERGELFF.

There are many counts of this clone. CDR3: CASSHPDGTSPYEQYV. CDR3 in DNA: TGTGCCAGCAGCCATCCCGACGGGACATCCCCCTACGAGCAGTACGTC. V and J are TRBV4-2 and TRBJ2-7; possibly TRBD1 for D (6 bases). Germline CDR1 and CDR2: LGHNA and YNFKEQ. V dropped 3 bases and J dropped 2 bases, with 17 bases sitting between them. The CDR3 runs 16 residues.

In its sample, this clone was seen a few times. The chain is built from TRBV6-4 and TRBJ2-2; D is perhaps TRBD1 (6 bases). The CDR3 runs 16 residues. V was trimmed by 4 bases and J by 2 bases, leaving 14 bases between them. Germline V gene data show CDR1 as MRHNA and CDR2 as SNTAGT. The CDR3 bases are TGTGCCAGCAGTGGTACCGGGACACTCAACACCGGGGAGCTGTTTTTT. This codes for CASSGTGTLNTGELFF.

This clone has at least ten counts. The genes are TRBV7-8 and TRBJ2-2; D is possibly TRBD1 or TRBD2 (5 bases each). The CDR3 totals 17 residues. CDR1 is SGHVS, CDR2 FQNEAQ, per germline. V lost 4 bases to trimming and J lost 1 base, with 16 bases between them. The CDR3 bases are TGTGCCAGCAGCTCAACCGTCACTAGGGGGAACACCGGGGAGCTGTTTTTT. This gives the protein CASSSTVTRGNTGELFF.

At least ten counts were recorded for this clone. The chain carries TRBV7-2 and TRBJ2-7; weak D call: TRBD2 (6 bases). The germline CDR1 and CDR2 sequences are SGHTA and FQGNSA. This CDR3 is 15 amino acids long. V gave up 5 bases and J gave up 0 bases, with 14 bases separating them. The DNA for the CDR3 is TGTGCCAGCAGCCCCGAGCGGGTGCTCTCCTACGAGCAGTACTTC. This encodes CASSPERVLSYEQYF.

This clone was counted at least ten times. Possible read error: a much larger clone is one base away. CDR3 amino acids: CASSLVFDNTYNEQFF. The CDR3 bases are TGTGCCAGCAGCTTAGTTTTCGATAACACCTACAATGAGCAGTTCTTC. This chain links TRBV11-2 with TRBJ2-1; no clear D. The CDR3 loop spans 16 amino acids. Germline loops: CDR1 SGHAT, CDR2 FQNNGV. The V end lost 1 base, the J end lost 2 bases, and 12 bases lay between the germline ends.